This TCR beta chain originates from a study of CD8 T cells in ankylosing spondylitis. Broader study findings: For ankylosing spondylitis blood, a TCR beta motif of 7 or 8 highly homologous variants appeared characteristic. Some motif variants were previously reported in reactive arthritis synovial fluid and blood. Relatively rare in peripheral blood, disease-linked clones were also CD8+.

Library preparation for TCR beta used quantitative 5'-RACE with molecular barcodes. A single record per CDR3 protein comes from TCRdb applying MiXCR to the 5' RACE reads. The sample includes roughly 180,000 distinct CDR3 sequences, approximately 10% of them seen just once. In its sample, this clonotype was seen many times. What it binds is not known. After removal of 4 bases from V and 8 bases from J, the junction contained 13 bases not matched to a gene. CDR1 SQVTM and CDR2 ANQGSEA come from the germline V gene. This CDR3 contains 15 residues. Input material: blood, either unsorted or a sorted T cell fraction (not recorded which). This sequence was found in a female donor with ankylosing spondylitis or in good health (not recorded which). The rearrangement joins TRBV29-1 to TRBJ2-1; TRBD2 aligns across 8 bases. CDR3 amino acids: CSVGRAGGLSDEQFF. The CDR3 DNA reads TGCAGCGTTGGGAGGGCGGGAGGCCTATCGGATGAGCAGTTCTTC.